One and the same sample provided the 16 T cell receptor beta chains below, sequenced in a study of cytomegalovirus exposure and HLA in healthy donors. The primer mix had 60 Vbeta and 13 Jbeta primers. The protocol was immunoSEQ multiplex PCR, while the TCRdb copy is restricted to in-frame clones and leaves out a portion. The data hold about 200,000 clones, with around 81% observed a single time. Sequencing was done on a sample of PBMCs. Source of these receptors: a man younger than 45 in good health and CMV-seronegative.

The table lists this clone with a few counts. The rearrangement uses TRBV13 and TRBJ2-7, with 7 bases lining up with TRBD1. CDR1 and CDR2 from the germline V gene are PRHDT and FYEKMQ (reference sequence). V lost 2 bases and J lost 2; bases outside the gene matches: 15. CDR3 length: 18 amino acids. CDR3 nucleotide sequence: TGTGCCAGCAGCTTATCCAGCAGGGGAAGGGGGCACACCTACGAGCAGTACTTC. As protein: CASSLSSRGRGHTYEQYF.

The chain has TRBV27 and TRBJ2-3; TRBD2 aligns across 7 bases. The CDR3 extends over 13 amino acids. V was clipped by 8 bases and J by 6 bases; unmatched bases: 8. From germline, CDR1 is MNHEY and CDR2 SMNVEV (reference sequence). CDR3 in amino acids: CASVSGGGDTQYF. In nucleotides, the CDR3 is TGTGCCAGCGTTTCGGGGGGTGGGGATACGCAGTATTTT.

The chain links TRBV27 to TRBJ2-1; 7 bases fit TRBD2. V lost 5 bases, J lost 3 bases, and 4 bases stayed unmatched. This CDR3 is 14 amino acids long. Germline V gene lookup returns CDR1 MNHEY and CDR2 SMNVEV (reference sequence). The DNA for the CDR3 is TGTGCCAGCAGTGAGGGGACTAACTACAATGAGCAGTTCTTC. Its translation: CASSEGTNYNEQFF.

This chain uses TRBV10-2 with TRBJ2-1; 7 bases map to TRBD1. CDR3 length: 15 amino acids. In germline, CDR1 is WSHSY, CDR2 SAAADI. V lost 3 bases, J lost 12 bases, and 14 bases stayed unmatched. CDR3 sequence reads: CASSEGRGTVEGQFF. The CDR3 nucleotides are TGCGCCAGCAGTGAAGGCAGGGGGACGGTGGAAGGGCAGTTCTTC.

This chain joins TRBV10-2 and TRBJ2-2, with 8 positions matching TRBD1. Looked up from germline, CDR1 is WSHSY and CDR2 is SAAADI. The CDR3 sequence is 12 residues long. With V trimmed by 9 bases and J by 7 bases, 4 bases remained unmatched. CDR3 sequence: CASQGAGGELFF. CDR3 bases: TGCGCCAGTCAGGGGGCGGGCGGGGAGCTGTTTTTT.

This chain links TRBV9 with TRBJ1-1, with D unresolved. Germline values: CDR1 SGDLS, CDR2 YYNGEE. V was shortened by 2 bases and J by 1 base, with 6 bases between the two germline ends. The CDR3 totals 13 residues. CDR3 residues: CASSVRPNTEAFF. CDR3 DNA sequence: TGTGCCAGCAGCGTGCGCCCGAACACTGAAGCTTTCTTT.

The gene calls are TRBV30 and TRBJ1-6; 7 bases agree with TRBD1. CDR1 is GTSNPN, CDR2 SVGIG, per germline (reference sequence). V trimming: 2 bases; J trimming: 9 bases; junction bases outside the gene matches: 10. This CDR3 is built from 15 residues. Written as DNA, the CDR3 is TGTGCCTGGAGTAGCCCTGGGACAGTAGGTTCACCCCTCCACTTT. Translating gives CAWSSPGTVGSPLHF.

This chain's CDR3 is CASSLTGGDTEAFF. In DNA form, the CDR3 reads TGTGCCAGCAGTTTGACAGGGGGGGACACTGAAGCTTTCTTT. The V and J genes are TRBV6-6 and TRBJ1-1; TRBD1 aligns across 9 bases. Germline V gene sequence: CDR1 MNHNY, CDR2 SVGAGI (reference sequence). Trimming cost V 4 bases and J 3 bases; bases outside gene matches: 3. This CDR3 has 14 residues.

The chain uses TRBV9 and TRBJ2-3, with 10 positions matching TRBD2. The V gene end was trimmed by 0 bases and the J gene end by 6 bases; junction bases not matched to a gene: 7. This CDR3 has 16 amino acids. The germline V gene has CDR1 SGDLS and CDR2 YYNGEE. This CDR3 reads CASSVDGLAGEDTQYF. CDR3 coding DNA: TGTGCCAGCAGCGTAGACGGCCTAGCGGGAGAGGATACGCAGTATTTT.

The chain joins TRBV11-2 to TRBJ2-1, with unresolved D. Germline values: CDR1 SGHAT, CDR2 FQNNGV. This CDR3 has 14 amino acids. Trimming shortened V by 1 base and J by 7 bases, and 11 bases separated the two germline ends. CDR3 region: CASSLAFNFNEQFF. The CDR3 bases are TGTGCCAGCAGCTTAGCCTTTAACTTTAATGAGCAGTTCTTC.

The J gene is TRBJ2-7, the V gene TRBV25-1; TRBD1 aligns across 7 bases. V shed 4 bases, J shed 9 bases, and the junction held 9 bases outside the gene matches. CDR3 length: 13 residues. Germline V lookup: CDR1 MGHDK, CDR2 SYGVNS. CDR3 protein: CASSAAKGAAQYF. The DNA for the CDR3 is TGTGCCAGCAGTGCTGCAAAGGGGGCGGCGCAGTACTTC.

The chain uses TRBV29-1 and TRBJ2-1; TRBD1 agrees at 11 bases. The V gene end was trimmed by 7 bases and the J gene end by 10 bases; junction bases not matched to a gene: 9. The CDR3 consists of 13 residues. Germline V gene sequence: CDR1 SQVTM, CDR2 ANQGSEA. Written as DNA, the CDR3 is TGCAGCGCACGTGGACAGGGGGCAGGGGAGCAGTTCTTC. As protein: CSARGQGAGEQFF.

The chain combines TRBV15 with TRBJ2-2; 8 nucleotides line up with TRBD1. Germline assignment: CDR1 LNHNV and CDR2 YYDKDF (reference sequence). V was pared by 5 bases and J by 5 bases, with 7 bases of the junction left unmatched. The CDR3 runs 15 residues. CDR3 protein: CATSGGQVSTGELFF. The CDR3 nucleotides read TGTGCCACCAGCGGGGGACAGGTTTCTACCGGGGAGCTGTTTTTT.

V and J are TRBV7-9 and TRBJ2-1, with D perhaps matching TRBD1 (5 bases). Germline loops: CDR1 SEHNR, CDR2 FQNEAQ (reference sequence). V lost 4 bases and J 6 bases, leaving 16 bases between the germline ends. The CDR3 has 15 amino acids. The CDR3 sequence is CASSSSGISINEQFF. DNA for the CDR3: TGTGCCAGCAGCTCCTCAGGGATCTCGATCAATGAGCAGTTCTTC.

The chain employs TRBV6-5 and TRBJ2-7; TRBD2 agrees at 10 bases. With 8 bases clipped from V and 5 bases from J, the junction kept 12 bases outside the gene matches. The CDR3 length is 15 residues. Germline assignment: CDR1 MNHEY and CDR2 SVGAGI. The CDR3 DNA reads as TGTGCCAGCCTCGGGGCTAGCGGGAGTAAAAACGAGCAGTACTTC. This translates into CASLGASGSKNEQYF.

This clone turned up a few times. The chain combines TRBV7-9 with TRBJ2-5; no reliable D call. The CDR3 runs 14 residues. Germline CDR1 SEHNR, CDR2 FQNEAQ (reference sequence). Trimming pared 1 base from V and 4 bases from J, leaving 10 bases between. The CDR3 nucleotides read TGTGCCAGCAGCTTAGTCCCCGCCGGAGAGACCCAGTACTTC. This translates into CASSLVPAGETQYF.